This T cell receptor (beta chain) is from a study of shared clonotypes between healthy human individuals. Positively selected for CCR7, the CD45RO-negative cells used as naive CD8 cells excluded terminally differentiated effector memory CD45RA+ cells. CDR3 length: 11 amino acids. Germline CDR1 and CDR2: DFQATT and SNEGSKA (reference sequence). Trimming shortened V by 1 base and J by 8 bases, and 7 bases separated the two germline ends. Only in-frame clones appear in the TCRdb table, and some are missing; sequencing was by immunoSEQ multiplex PCR. The table lists 1.5 million to 2.5 million clones, over 85% of them singletons, with approximately 1% in the top ten.

The TCR originated in a man younger than 35 in good health. This sequence joins TRBV20-1 and TRBJ2-3; no reliable D call. Sequencing was carried out using naive CD8+ T cells sorted from blood. The CDR3 DNA is TGCAGTGCTAGAGGCTCCAGTACGCAGTATTTT. Translated, it gives CSARGSSTQYF.